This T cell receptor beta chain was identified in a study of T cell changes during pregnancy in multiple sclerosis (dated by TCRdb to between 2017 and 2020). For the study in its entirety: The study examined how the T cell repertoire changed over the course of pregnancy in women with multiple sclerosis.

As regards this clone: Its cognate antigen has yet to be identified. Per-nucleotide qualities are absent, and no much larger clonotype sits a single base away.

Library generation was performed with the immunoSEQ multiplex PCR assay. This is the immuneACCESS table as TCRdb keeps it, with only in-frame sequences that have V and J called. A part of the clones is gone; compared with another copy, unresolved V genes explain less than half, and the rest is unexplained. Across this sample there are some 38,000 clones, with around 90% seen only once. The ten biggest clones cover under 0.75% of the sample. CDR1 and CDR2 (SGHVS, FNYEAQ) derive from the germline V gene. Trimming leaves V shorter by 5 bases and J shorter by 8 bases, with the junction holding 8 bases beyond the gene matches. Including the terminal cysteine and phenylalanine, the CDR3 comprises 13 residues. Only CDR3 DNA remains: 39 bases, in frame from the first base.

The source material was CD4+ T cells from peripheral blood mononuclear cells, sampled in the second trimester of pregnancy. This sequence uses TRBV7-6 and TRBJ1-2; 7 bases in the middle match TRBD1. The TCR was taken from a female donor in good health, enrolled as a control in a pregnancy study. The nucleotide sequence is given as TGTGCCAGCAGCCAGGGCCAGGGGGAAGGCTACACCTTC. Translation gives CASSQGQGEGYTF.